This TCR beta chain was obtained from a study of prognosis after radiotherapy for stage I lung cancer. The CDR3 covers 12 residues. CDR1 is SNHLY and CDR2 is FYNNEI in the germline V gene. V lost 5 bases and J 8 bases, leaving 7 bases between the germline ends. Relative to its sample, this clonotype is medium-sized (0.01 to 0.1%). With two-round multiplex PCR, TCR beta CDR3 sequences were amplified from genomic DNA. Primers targeting each individual TRBV and TRBJ gene were applied in first-round PCR. In TCRdb, the multiplex PCR reads were re-called with MiXCR into one record per CDR3 protein. The sample includes 20,000 or so distinct CDR3 sequences, about 46% of them seen just once.

Sequenced here: PBMCs, sampled before or after stereotactic body radiation therapy (not recorded which). This TCR came from a donor of 50 years or more with non-small cell lung cancer. The genes are TRBV2 and TRBJ1-6, with D possibly matching TRBD1 (5 bases). The chain's CDR3 is CASSRDDSPLHF. In nucleotides, the CDR3 is TGTGCCAGCAGTAGGGACGATTCACCCCTCCACTTT. The variable domain in full, with the rest retrieved from reference TRBV2 and TRBJ1-6, is EPEVTQTPSHQVTQMGQEVILRCVPISNHLYFYWYRQILGQKVEFLVSFYNNEISEKSEIFDDQFSVERPDGSNFTLKIRSTKLEDSAMYFCASSRDDSPLHFGNGTRLTVT.